The following is a TCR beta chain sequence with its context. This record comes from a study of T-cell memory formation after mild COVID-19. TCRdb independently ran MiXCR on the 5' RACE reads; one entry per CDR3 protein. The data contain 190,000 or so distinct CDR3 sequences, 25% to 35% of them singletons. Deletions cut 0 bases from V and 3 bases from J, with 12 bases between. The length of the CDR3 is 14 residues. CDR1 and CDR2 from the germline V gene are DFQATT and SNEGSKA (reference sequence). Sequencing input: PBMCs or a T cell subset sorted from them (not recorded which). The TCR comes from an adult woman who had mild COVID-19 (a few samples of this study predate the infection). Cell type and time point are not known. This chain uses TRBV20-1 with TRBJ2-7; no firm D call. The CDR3 loop reads CSARDWVDGYEQYF. The CDR3 coding sequence is TGCAGTGCTAGAGATTGGGTAGACGGCTACGAGCAGTACTTC.